This entry lists 12 T cell receptor beta chains sequenced from one sample in a study of shared clonotypes between healthy human individuals (dated by TCRdb to the early 2020s). Receptors were amplified or captured by the immunoSEQ multiplex PCR assay. Here the immuneACCESS table is served through TCRdb, limited to in-frame sequences with V and J called. Missing clones are a known gap in these copies; in checked studies unresolved V genes cover under half, and the rest lacks a known reason. In this sample the table shows around 2.1 million clones, about 94% of which occur a single time. The top ten clonotypes cover roughly 0.13% of the sample. The source material was naive CD4+ T cells sorted from blood. The intended sense of this specimen's cell subset or site label: CD45RA+ positively selected. The receptors were gathered from a man aged 18 to 35 in good health.

The chain joins TRBV2 to TRBJ2-1, with no clear D. Germline loops: CDR1 SNHLY, CDR2 FYNNEI. The CDR3 has 11 residues. The germline V and J ends were trimmed by 4 bases and 8 bases, with 6 bases remaining between them. The CDR3 region has the DNA TGTGCCAGCAGTGGTTACGATGAGCAGTTCTTC. Residues: CASSGYDEQFF.

The chain employs TRBV5-6 and TRBJ2-7; no firm D call. Germline loops: CDR1 SGHDT, CDR2 YYEEEE. V was cut by 0 bases and J by 0 bases, with 7 bases left in between. CDR3 length equals 14 residues. The CDR3 region has the DNA TGTGCCAGCAGCTTGGTGTTTTCCTCCTACGAGCAGTACTTC. Translated, it gives CASSLVFSSYEQYF. Full variable domain (missing parts from reference TRBV5-6 and TRBJ2-7): DAGVTQSPTHLIKTRGQQVTLRCSPKSGHDTVSWYQQALGQGPQFIFQYYEEEERQRGNFPDRFSGHQFPNYSSELNVNALLLGDSALYLCASSLVFSSYEQYFGPGTRLTVT.

This chain connects TRBV20-1 to TRBJ1-1, with D possibly TRBD1 on 5 matching bases. Germline CDR1 DFQATT, CDR2 SNEGSKA (reference sequence). V was cut by 5 bases and J by 6 bases, with 7 bases left in between. There are 10 residues in the CDR3. CDR3 coding DNA: TGCAGTGCTCCGGGGCCTGAAGCTTTCTTT. This sequence encodes CSAPGPEAFF.

As for this clone: Other nucleotide sequences from this sample produce the same CDR3. The chain has TRBV14 and TRBJ1-2, with 7 bases that match TRBD1. V dropped 4 bases and J dropped 2; count of bases not matched to a gene: 1. Germline values: CDR1 SGHDN, CDR2 FVKESK. This CDR3 is 13 amino acids long. CDR3 in DNA: TGTGCCAGCAGCCCGGGACAGAACTATGGCTACACCTTC. It codes for CASSPGQNYGYTF. The complete variable domain, with remaining parts taken from reference TRBV14 and TRBJ1-2, reads EAGVTQFPSHSVIEKGQTVTLRCDPISGHDNLYWYRRVMGKEIKFLLHFVKESKQDESGMPNNRFLAERTGGTYSTLKVQPAELEDSGVYFCASSPGQNYGYTFGSGTRLTVV.

Details on this clone: At the DNA level, this CDR3 is encoded by other sequences in the same sample as well. The chain is built from TRBV5-4 and TRBJ2-7; D remains ambiguous. Germline V gene sequence: CDR1 SGHNT, CDR2 YYREEE (reference sequence). The CDR3 has 12 amino acids. Trimming cost V 0 bases and J 4 bases, with 5 bases left between them. In nucleotides, the CDR3 is TGTGCCAGCAGCTTGGGCGGATACGAGCAGTACTTC. Translating it yields CASSLGGYEQYF.

The J gene is TRBJ2-2, the V gene TRBV30; 10 bases map to TRBD2. The germline gives CDR1 GTSNPN, CDR2 SVGIG (reference sequence). CDR3 length: 19 amino acids. Trimming cost V 0 bases and J 0 bases; bases outside gene matches: 10. DNA for the CDR3: TGTGCCTGGAGTGTTTGGCGGACTAGCGGAGACGCGAACACCGGGGAGCTGTTTTTT. Protein product: CAWSVWRTSGDANTGELFF.

The chain couples TRBV5-1 to TRBJ2-7; no reliable D call. Germline V CDR1 and CDR2: SGHRS, YFSETQ. CDR3 length: 13 residues. V shed 4 bases and J shed 2 bases, with 10 bases lying between them. CDR3: CASSNQGTYEQYF. The DNA of the CDR3 is TGCGCCAGCAGCAACCAAGGTACCTACGAGCAGTACTTC.

The chain recombines TRBV5-1 with TRBJ2-5, with TRBD2 matching 9 bases. Germline V CDR1 and CDR2: SGHRS, YFSETQ. With V trimmed by 5 bases and J by 4 bases, 12 bases remained unmatched. This CDR3 has 16 residues. The CDR3 sequence is CASRPLAGTIPETQYF. In DNA form, the CDR3 reads TGCGCCAGCAGACCTCTAGCGGGGACGATCCCAGAGACCCAGTACTTC.

The chain uses TRBV5-1 and TRBJ1-6; 10 nucleotides line up with TRBD1. There are 16 residues in the CDR3. Per germline, CDR1 SGHRS and CDR2 YFSETQ. V gave up 3 bases and J gave up 4 bases; unmatched junction bases: 4. The CDR3 region is CASSWGTGAYNSPLHF. The CDR3 DNA follows: TGCGCCAGCAGCTGGGGGACAGGGGCTTATAATTCACCCCTCCACTTT.

A note on this clone: Within the sample, other DNA sequences also encode this same CDR3. V gene TRBV18 combines with J gene TRBJ2-2; D is uncertain. Trimming left V 2 bases short and J 6 bases short, with 4 bases between. The CDR3 loop spans 12 amino acids. The germline V gene has CDR1 KGHSH and CDR2 LQKENI. The CDR3 DNA is TGTGCCAGCTCACCAAGGGCCGGGGAGCTGTTTTTT. Translating it yields CASSPRAGELFF.

This clone was detected once. Other DNA sequences in the sample encode the same CDR3. The chain joins TRBV4-3 to TRBJ2-3, with unresolved D. Trimming removed 0 bases from V and 0 bases from J, with 7 bases in between. CDR1 is LGHNA, CDR2 YSLEER, per germline. This CDR3 has 15 residues. CDR3 coding DNA: TGCGCCAGCAGCCAAGATTTGGGAAGCACAGATACGCAGTATTTT. It is translated as CASSQDLGSTDTQYF.

CDR3 loop: CASSREGAGEKLFF. The CDR3 nucleotides are TGTGCCAGCTCACGGGAGGGGGCCGGAGAAAAACTGTTTTTT. The rearrangement links TRBV18 to TRBJ1-4; 7 bases map to TRBD1. Trimming removed 4 bases from V and 8 bases from J; junction bases left unmatched: 7. The germline CDR1 and CDR2 sequences are KGHSH and LQKENI. The CDR3 extends over 14 amino acids.